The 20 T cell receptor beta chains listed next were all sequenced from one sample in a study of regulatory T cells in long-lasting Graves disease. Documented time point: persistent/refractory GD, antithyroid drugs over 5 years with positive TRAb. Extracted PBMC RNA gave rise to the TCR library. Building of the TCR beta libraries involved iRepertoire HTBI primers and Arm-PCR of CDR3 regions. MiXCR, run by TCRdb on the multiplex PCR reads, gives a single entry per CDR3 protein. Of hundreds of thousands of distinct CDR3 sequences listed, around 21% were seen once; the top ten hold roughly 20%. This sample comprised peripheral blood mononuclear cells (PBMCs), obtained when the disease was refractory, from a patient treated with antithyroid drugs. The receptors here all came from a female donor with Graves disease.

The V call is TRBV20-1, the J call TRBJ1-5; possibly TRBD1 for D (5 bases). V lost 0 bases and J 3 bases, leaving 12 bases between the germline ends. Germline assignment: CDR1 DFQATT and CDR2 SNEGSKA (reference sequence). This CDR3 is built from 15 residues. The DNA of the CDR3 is TGCAGTGCTAGAGATGCCAGGGTCTACAATCAGCCCCAGCATTTT. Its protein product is CSARDARVYNQPQHF.

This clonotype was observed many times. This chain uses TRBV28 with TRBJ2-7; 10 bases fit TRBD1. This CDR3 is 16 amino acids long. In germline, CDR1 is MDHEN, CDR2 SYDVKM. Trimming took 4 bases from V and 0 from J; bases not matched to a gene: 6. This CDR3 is CASSSLRDRGSYEQYF. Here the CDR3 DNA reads TGTGCCAGCAGTTCCCTCCGGGACAGGGGCTCCTACGAGCAGTACTTC.

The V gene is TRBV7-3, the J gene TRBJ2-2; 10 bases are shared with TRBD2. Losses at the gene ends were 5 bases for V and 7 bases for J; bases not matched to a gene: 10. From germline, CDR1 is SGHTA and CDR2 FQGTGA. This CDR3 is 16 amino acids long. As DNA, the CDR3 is TGTGCCAGCAGCCCCGCCCCGGCTAGCGGGAGCGGGGAGCTGTTTTTT. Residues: CASSPAPASGSGELFF.

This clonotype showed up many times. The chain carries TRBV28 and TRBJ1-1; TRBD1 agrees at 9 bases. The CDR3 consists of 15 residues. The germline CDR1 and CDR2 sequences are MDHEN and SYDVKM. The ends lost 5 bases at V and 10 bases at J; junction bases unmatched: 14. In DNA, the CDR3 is TGTGCCAGCAGTACGGGACAGGGTCTTGGGCTGACAGCTTTCTTT. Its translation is CASSTGQGLGLTAFF.

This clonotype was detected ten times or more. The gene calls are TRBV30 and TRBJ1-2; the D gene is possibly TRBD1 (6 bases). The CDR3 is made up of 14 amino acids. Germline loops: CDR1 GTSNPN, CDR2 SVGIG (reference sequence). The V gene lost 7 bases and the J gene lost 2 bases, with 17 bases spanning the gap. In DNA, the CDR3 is TGTGCCTCTACACCACAGGGACGAAACTATGGCTACACCTTC. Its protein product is CASTPQGRNYGYTF.

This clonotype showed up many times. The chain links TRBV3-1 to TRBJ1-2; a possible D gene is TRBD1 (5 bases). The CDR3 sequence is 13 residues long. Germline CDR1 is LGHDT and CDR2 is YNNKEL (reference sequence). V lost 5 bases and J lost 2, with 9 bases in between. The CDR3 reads CASSKQANYGYTF. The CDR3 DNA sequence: TGTGCCAGCAGCAAACAGGCGAACTATGGCTACACCTTC. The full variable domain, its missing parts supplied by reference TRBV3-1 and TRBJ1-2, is DTAVSQTPKYLVTQMGNDKSIKCEQNLGHDTMYWYKQDSKKFLKIMFSYNNKELIINETVPNRFSPKSPDKAHLNLHINSLELGDSAVYFCASSKQANYGYTFGSGTRLTVV.

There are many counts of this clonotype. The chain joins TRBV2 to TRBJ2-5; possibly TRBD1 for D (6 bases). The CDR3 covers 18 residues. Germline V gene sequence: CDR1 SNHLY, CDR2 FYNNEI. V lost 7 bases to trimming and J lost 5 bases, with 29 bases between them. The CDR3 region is CASNKGPIAYPGEETQYF. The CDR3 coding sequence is TGTGCCAGCAATAAAGGGCCTATAGCGTACCCAGGGGAGGAGACCCAGTACTTC.

The CDR3 bases are TGCAGTGCTAGAGATTCGGGGTTGAGAACGGGAACGCGTTACGAGCAGTACTTC. It encodes CSARDSGLRTGTRYEQYF. The rearrangement joins TRBV20-1 to TRBJ2-7, with D perhaps matching TRBD2 (5 bases). The CDR3 covers 18 residues. In germline, CDR1 is DFQATT, CDR2 SNEGSKA (reference sequence). The V end was cut by 0 bases, the J end by 4 bases, with 25 bases between.

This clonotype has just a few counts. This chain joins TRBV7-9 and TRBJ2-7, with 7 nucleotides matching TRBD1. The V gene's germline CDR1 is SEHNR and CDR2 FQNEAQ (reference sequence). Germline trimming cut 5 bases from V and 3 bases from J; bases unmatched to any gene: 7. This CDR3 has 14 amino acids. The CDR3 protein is CASSARDSNYEQYF. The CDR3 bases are TGTGCCAGCAGCGCCCGGGACAGCAACTACGAGCAGTACTTC.

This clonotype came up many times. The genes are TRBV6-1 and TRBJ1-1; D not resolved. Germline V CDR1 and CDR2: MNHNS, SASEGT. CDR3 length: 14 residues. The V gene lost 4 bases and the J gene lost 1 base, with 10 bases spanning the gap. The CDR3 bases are TGTGCCAGCAGTGCCCCGCGAACGAACACTGAAGCTTTCTTT. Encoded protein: CASSAPRTNTEAFF.

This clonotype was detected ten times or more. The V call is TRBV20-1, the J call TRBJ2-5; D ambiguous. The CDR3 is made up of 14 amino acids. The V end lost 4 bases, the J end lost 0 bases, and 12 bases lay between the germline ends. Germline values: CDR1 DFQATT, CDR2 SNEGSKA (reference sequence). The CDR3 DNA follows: TGCAGTGCTACATTGGACGCGTACCAAGAGACCCAGTACTTC. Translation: CSATLDAYQETQYF.

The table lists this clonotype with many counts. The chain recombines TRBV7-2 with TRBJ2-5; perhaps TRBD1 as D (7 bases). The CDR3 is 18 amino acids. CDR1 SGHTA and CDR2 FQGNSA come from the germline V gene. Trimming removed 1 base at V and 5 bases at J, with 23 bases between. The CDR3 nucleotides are TGTGCCAGCAGCTTAGAAGGAGGGGGCGGACCCAAGCCGGAGACCCAGTACTTC. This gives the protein CASSLEGGGGPKPETQYF.

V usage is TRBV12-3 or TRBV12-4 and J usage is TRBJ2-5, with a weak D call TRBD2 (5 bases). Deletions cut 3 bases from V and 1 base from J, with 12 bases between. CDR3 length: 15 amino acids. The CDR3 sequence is CASSFTQRIQETQYF. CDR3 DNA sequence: TGTGCCAGCAGTTTTACCCAGCGGATCCAAGAGACCCAGTACTTC.

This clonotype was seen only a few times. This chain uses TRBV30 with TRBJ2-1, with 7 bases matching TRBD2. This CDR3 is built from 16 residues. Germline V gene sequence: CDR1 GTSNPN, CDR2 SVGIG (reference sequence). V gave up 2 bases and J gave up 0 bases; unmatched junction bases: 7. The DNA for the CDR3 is TGTGCCTGGAGTTGGGGGGGGGGAAGCTCCTACAATGAGCAGTTCTTC. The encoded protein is CAWSWGGGSSYNEQFF.

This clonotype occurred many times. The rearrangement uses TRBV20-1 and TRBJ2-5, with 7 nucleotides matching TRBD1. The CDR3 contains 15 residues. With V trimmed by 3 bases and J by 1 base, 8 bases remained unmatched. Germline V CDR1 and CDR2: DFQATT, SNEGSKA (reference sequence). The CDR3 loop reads CSARTGLESQETQYF. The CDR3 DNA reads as TGCAGTGCTAGGACAGGGTTAGAGAGCCAAGAGACCCAGTACTTC.

The CDR3 is CASSITGHSYEQYF. Written as DNA, the CDR3 is TGTGCCAGTAGTATAACCGGGCACTCCTACGAGCAGTACTTC. V gene TRBV19 combines with J gene TRBJ2-7; D uncertain. This CDR3 region has 14 residues. Germline CDR1 is LNHDA and CDR2 is SQIVND (reference sequence). Trimming took 2 bases from V and 0 from J, leaving 8 bases between them.

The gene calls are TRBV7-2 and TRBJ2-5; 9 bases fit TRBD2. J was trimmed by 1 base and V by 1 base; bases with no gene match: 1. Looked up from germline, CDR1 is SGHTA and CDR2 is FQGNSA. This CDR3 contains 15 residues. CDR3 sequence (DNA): TGTGCCAGCAGCTTAGGCGGGAGGGTCCAAGAGACCCAGTACTTC. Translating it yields CASSLGGRVQETQYF. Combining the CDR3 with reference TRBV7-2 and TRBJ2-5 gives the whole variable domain GAGVSQSPSNKVTEKGKDVELRCDPISGHTALYWYRQSLGQGLEFLIYFQGNSAPDKSGLPSDRFSAERTGGSVSTLTIQRTQQEDSAVYLCASSLGGRVQETQYFGPGTRLLVL.

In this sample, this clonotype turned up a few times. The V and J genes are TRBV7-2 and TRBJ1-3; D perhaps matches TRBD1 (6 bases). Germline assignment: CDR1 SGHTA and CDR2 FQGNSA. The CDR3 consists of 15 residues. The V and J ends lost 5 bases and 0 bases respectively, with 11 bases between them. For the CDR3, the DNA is TGTGCCAGCAGCCAAACAGGGATCTCTGGAAACACCATATATTTT. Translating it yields CASSQTGISGNTIYF.

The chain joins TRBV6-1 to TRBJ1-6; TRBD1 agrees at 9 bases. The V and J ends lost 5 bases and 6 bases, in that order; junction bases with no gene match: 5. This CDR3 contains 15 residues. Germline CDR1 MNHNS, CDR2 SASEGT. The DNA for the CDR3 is TGTGCCAGCAGTCCCGAGGGACAGGGTAATTCACCCCTCCACTTT. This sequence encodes CASSPEGQGNSPLHF.

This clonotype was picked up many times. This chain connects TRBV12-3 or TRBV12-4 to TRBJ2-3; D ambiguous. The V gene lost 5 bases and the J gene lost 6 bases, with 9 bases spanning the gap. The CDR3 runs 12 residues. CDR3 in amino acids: CASSRMGDTQYF. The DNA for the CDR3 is TGTGCCAGCAGTCGTATGGGGGATACGCAGTATTTT.